The 27 T cell receptor beta chains in this list originate from one sample, sequenced in a study of regulatory T cells in long-lasting Graves disease. Arm-PCR with iRepertoire HTBI primers amplified the CDR3 regions for these TCR beta libraries. From the multiplex PCR reads, TCRdb called clonotypes with MiXCR, one entry per CDR3 protein. Among about 340,000 distinct CDR3 sequences listed, roughly 21% were seen once. The time point: persistent/refractory GD, antithyroid drugs over 5 years with positive TRAb. From PBMCs, RNA was extracted and then used to make the TCR library. The sample in question was peripheral blood mononuclear cells (PBMCs), obtained when the disease was refractory, from a patient treated with antithyroid drugs. The receptors come from a female donor with Graves disease.

This clonotype was seen at least ten times. The V gene is TRBV7-8, the J gene TRBJ1-2; perhaps TRBD1 as D (6 bases). V was trimmed by 5 bases and J by 8 bases, leaving 21 bases between them. The CDR3 extends over 15 amino acids. Germline CDR1 SGHVS, CDR2 FQNEAQ. The CDR3 region has the DNA TGTGCCAGCAGCCCTACCCGGACAGAAAGAAGGGGCTACACCTTC. It specifies CASSPTRTERRGYTF.

In this sample, this clonotype turned up a few times. J is TRBJ2-5 and V is TRBV5-1, with a possible D match to TRBD2 (5 bases). CDR3 length: 12 residues. V was clipped by 1 base and J by 7 bases, with 8 bases between them. The germline gives CDR1 SGHRS, CDR2 YFSETQ. The CDR3: CASSLSGGTQYF. The CDR3 DNA sequence: TGCGCCAGCAGCTTGTCAGGAGGGACCCAGTACTTC.

This clonotype appeared many times. The J gene is TRBJ2-5, the V gene TRBV12-3 or TRBV12-4; TRBD1 matches 7 bases. CDR3 length: 16 residues. With 1 base clipped from V and 2 bases from J, the junction kept 7 bases outside the gene matches. For the CDR3, the DNA is TGTGCCAGCAGTTTAGGGACAGGAAATACGCAAGAGACCCAGTACTTC. Encoded protein: CASSLGTGNTQETQYF.

For this clonotype: Since a much larger clone is just one base distant, this may be a read error. The CDR3 ends on some other residue instead of the conserved phenylalanine or tryptophan, so this is likely a read error. The chain couples TRBV6-2 or TRBV6-3 to TRBJ2-7, with 7 bases matching TRBD1. V lost 9 bases to trimming and J lost 6 bases; unmatched junction nucleotides: 11. Per germline, CDR1 MNHEY and CDR2 SVGEGT. The CDR3 has 13 amino acids. The DNA for the CDR3 is TGTGCCAGTTCCGGACAGGCACCGCCCGAGCAGTACCTC. Translating it yields CASSGQAPPEQYL.

In this sample, this clonotype turned up once. V and J are TRBV5-1 and TRBJ2-5; D may be TRBD2 (6 bases). The V end was cut by 0 bases, the J end by 3 bases, with 15 bases between. There are 16 residues in the CDR3. Germline V CDR1 and CDR2: SGHRS, YFSETQ. CDR3 protein: CASSLGAGILEETQYF. The CDR3, as DNA: TGCGCCAGCAGCTTGGGGGCGGGGATACTCGAAGAGACCCAGTACTTC.

V usage is TRBV10-3 and J usage is TRBJ1-1; a possible D gene is TRBD1 (6 bases). Between the trimmed V and J ends, which lost 2 bases and 1 base, there was a span of 8 bases. The CDR3 length is 14 residues. Germline CDR1 and CDR2: ENHRY and SYGVKD. The CDR3 bases are TGTGCCATCAGTGAGGGGGGCTCGAACACTGAAGCTTTCTTT. This codes for CAISEGGSNTEAFF.

Worth noting for this clonotype: A much larger clone lies one base from this, so it may be a read error. V gene TRBV29-1 combines with J gene TRBJ1-1, with D hard to call. V lost 4 bases to trimming and J lost 5 bases, with 17 bases between them. Germline V gene sequence: CDR1 SQVTM, CDR2 ANQGSEA. The CDR3 length is 14 residues. CDR3 DNA sequence: TGCAGCGTTGCGGCGGCGGGGTTTCGGACTGAAGCTTTCTTT. Translated, it gives CSVAAAGFRTEAFF.

The rearrangement uses TRBV9 and TRBJ2-5; 7 bases align to TRBD2. Germline CDR1 and CDR2: SGDLS and YYNGEE. The trim removed 0 bases at V and 6 bases at J, leaving 5 bases unmatched. CDR3 length: 14 amino acids. The CDR3 loop is CASSVGGGLQTQYF. CDR3 bases: TGTGCCAGCAGCGTAGGGGGGGGACTGCAGACCCAGTACTTC.

This clonotype was found many times. The rearrangement links TRBV5-1 to TRBJ1-2; 9 bases match TRBD1. This CDR3 has 15 amino acids. Germline lookup yields CDR1 SGHRS and CDR2 YFSETQ. V gave up 5 bases and J gave up 4 bases; unmatched junction bases: 9. Written as DNA, the CDR3 is TGCGCCAGCAGGAGTCCCGGGACAGGGAGCTATGGCTACACCTTC. Residues: CASRSPGTGSYGYTF.

Worth noting for this clonotype: At one end the junction does not follow the germline gene, possibly because of a read error. The chain combines TRBV2 with TRBJ2-4, with 8 bases fitting TRBD2. CDR1 and CDR2 from the germline V gene are SNHLY and FYNNEI. This CDR3 is built from 14 residues. The chain's CDR3 is CASSGGLVGSEQLF. The CDR3 DNA is TGTGCCAGCAGTGGGGGACTAGTGGGATCTGAGCAGCTCTTC.

This clonotype appeared many times. J is TRBJ1-2 and V is TRBV11-2; TRBD1 matches at 7 bases. The germline V gene encodes CDR1 SGHAT and CDR2 FQNNGV. The CDR3 is 16 amino acids. The junction had 12 bases not matched to a gene; V was cut back by 4 bases and J by 4 bases. For the CDR3, the DNA is TGTGCCAGCAGCTCTAAGGCCAAGGGGGCGAGCTATGGCTACACCTTC. Its translation is CASSSKAKGASYGYTF.

This clonotype was recorded at least ten times. J is TRBJ1-4 and V is TRBV7-9, with D uncertain. This CDR3 has 12 amino acids. Trimming removed 5 bases from V and 4 bases from J, with 5 bases in between. The germline V gene has CDR1 SEHNR and CDR2 FQNEAQ (reference sequence). The DNA for the CDR3 is TGTGCCAGCAGCACCTTTAATGAAAAACTGTTTTTT. As protein: CASSTFNEKLFF.

This clonotype was seen many times. This sequence joins TRBV28 and TRBJ2-4; TRBD1 might be the D (6 bases). From germline, CDR1 is MDHEN and CDR2 SYDVKM. The germline V and J ends were trimmed by 5 bases and 2 bases, with 19 bases remaining between them. The CDR3 loop spans 17 amino acids. The CDR3 DNA follows: TGTGCCAGCAGTGGGGGATGGTTGGACAGTCCCAAAAACATTCAGTACTTC. Translated: CASSGGWLDSPKNIQYF.

V usage is TRBV4-1 and J usage is TRBJ2-6, with 8 bases identical to TRBD2. V was clipped by 0 bases and J by 4 bases; unmatched bases: 14. CDR1 is MGHRA, CDR2 YSYEKL, per germline. The CDR3 loop spans 20 amino acids. In nucleotides, the CDR3 is TGCGCCAGCAGCCAAGAGGGAGGCGGGGGGCGGGCTCTGGGGGCCAACGTCCTGACTTTC. Translation: CASSQEGGGGRALGANVLTF.

The genes are TRBV7-6 and TRBJ2-7; 7 bases map to TRBD2. Germline V gives CDR1 SGHVS, CDR2 FNYEAQ. V shed 3 bases, J shed 4 bases, and the junction held 9 bases outside the gene matches. CDR3 length equals 15 residues. The CDR3 region is CASSLGRLAAYEQYF. DNA for the CDR3: TGTGCCAGCAGCTTGGGGCGACTAGCTGCTTACGAGCAGTACTTC.

Ten or more counts support this clonotype. The genes are TRBV12-3 or TRBV12-4 and TRBJ1-5, with D unclear. V was shortened by 4 bases and J by 15 bases, with 13 bases between the two germline ends. This CDR3 is 11 amino acids long. CDR3 sequence reads: CASSSGPPLHF. The CDR3 coding sequence is TGTGCCAGCAGTTCCGGGCCCCCTCTGCATTTT.

This rearrangement joins TRBV7-2 to TRBJ1-6, with 8 bases fitting TRBD1. The ends lost 5 bases at V and 6 bases at J; junction bases unmatched: 6. The CDR3 is made up of 15 amino acids. CDR1 is SGHTA, CDR2 FQGNSA, per germline. The CDR3 sequence: CASSIGTGLNSPLHF. CDR3 in DNA: TGTGCCAGCAGCATCGGGACAGGCCTTAATTCACCCCTCCACTTT.

This sequence joins TRBV25-1 and TRBJ2-1; 11 bases are shared with TRBD2. CDR1 and CDR2 from the germline V gene are MGHDK and SYGVNS. CDR3 size: 18 residues. With V trimmed by 4 bases and J by 0 bases, 8 bases remained unmatched. The DNA of the CDR3 is TGTGCCAGCAGTGGCCTAAGACTAGCGGGACGCTCCTACAATGAGCAGTTCTTC. Translated: CASSGLRLAGRSYNEQFF.

This clonotype was recorded at least ten times. The rearrangement uses TRBV11-2 and TRBJ1-1; TRBD1 might be the D (6 bases). Per the germline V gene, CDR1 is SGHAT and CDR2 is FQNNGV. The CDR3 covers 14 residues. The germline V and J ends were trimmed by 5 bases and 5 bases, with 15 bases remaining between them. CDR3 protein: CASSQPRTGTEAFF. CDR3 bases: TGTGCCAGCAGCCAACCTCGTACAGGGACTGAAGCTTTCTTT.

This clonotype was counted only a few times. A far larger clone is off by one base, so a read error is likely. The V gene is TRBV12-3 or TRBV12-4, the J gene TRBJ2-7; D remains unclear. CDR3 length: 12 residues. CDR3 in amino acids: CASSGGAYEQHF. In DNA form, the CDR3 reads TGTGCCAGCTCGGGCGGAGCCTACGAGCAGCACTTC.

This clonotype was counted ten times or more. The V call is TRBV24-1, the J call TRBJ1-2; tentatively, D is TRBD1 (5 bases). CDR1 KGHDR and CDR2 SFDVKD come from the germline V gene. V lost 5 bases, J lost 1 base, and 13 bases lay in between. This CDR3 is built from 15 residues. The CDR3 reads CATSGDGDHNYGYTF. In DNA, the CDR3 is TGTGCCACCAGTGGTGATGGGGACCATAACTATGGCTACACCTTC.

This clonotype has just a few counts. The chain carries TRBV12-3 or TRBV12-4 and TRBJ2-5; TRBD1 agrees at 12 bases. The end of the DNA fits TRBJ2-7 better, so the J call may be wrong. This CDR3 is 16 amino acids long. Written as DNA, the CDR3 is TGTGCCAGCAGTGGGACAGGGGGCAAGATGTCCTACGAGCAGTACTTC. Amino acids: CASSGTGGKMSYEQYF.

This rearrangement joins TRBV18 to TRBJ1-5; D is uncertain. The germline CDR1 and CDR2 sequences are KGHSH and LQKENI. Trimming took off 6 bases at V and 0 bases at J, with 15 bases between the two ends. This CDR3 region has 16 residues. Here the CDR3 reads CASSLSGINSNQPQHF. DNA for the CDR3: TGTGCCAGCTCGCTCTCGGGGATCAATAGCAATCAGCCCCAGCATTTT.

The chain combines TRBV5-1 with TRBJ1-6; 7 bases agree with TRBD1. CDR3 length equals 16 residues. Germline V gives CDR1 SGHRS, CDR2 YFSETQ. J gave up 11 bases and V 4 bases, and 15 bases lay outside the gene matches. The CDR3 DNA reads as TGCGCCAGCAGCCCCGGGGTCGGGACAGACTGGACACCCCTCCACTTT. Protein sequence: CASSPGVGTDWTPLHF.

This clonotype was counted ten times or more. This sequence joins TRBV6-2 or TRBV6-3 and TRBJ2-5; 14 nucleotides agree with TRBD2. Per the germline V gene, CDR1 is MNHEY and CDR2 is SVGEGT. The length of the CDR3 is 18 residues. Trimming cost V 4 bases and J 2 bases; bases outside gene matches: 9. The CDR3 is CASSSGTSGRVEQETQYF. The CDR3 nucleotides read TGTGCCAGCAGTTCTGGGACTAGCGGGAGAGTGGAGCAAGAGACCCAGTACTTC.

The table lists this clonotype with many counts. The chain uses TRBV27 and TRBJ1-6, with no clear D. This CDR3 is built from 16 residues. Germline lookup yields CDR1 MNHEY and CDR2 SMNVEV (reference sequence). The germline V and J ends were trimmed by 3 bases and 3 bases, with 12 bases remaining between them. The CDR3 DNA reads as TGTGCCAGCAGTTTTATTGGCCCTCTCTATAATTCACCCCTCCACTTT. Residues: CASSFIGPLYNSPLHF.

This chain connects TRBV10-3 to TRBJ1-6, with D uncertain. Germline CDR1 ENHRY, CDR2 SYGVKD. Trimming pared 6 bases from V and 7 bases from J, leaving 7 bases between. The CDR3 runs 12 residues. In DNA, the CDR3 is TGTGCCATCAGGCAGGAGAATTCACCCCTCCACTTT. Its translation is CAIRQENSPLHF.